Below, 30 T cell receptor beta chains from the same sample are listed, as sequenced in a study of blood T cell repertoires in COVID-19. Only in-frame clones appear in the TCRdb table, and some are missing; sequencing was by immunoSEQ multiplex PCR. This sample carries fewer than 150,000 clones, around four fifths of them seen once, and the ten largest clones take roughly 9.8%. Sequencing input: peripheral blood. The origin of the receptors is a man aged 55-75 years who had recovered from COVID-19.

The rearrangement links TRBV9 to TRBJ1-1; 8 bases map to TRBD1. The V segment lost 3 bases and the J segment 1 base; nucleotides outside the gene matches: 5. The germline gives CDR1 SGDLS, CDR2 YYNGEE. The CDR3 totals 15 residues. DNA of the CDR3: TGTGCCAGCAGCGCCCGACAGGGGACGAACACTGAAGCTTTCTTT. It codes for CASSARQGTNTEAFF.

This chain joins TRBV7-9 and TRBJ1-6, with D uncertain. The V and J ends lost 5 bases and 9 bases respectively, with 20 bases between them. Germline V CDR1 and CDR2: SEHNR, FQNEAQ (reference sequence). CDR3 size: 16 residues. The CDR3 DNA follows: TGTGCCAGCAGCCCTCTAAGCGGGTTAATAGGTTCACCCCTCCACTTT. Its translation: CASSPLSGLIGSPLHF.

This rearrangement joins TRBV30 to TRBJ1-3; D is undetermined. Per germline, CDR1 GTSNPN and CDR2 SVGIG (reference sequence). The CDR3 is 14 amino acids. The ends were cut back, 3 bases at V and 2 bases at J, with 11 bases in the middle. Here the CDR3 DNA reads TGTGCCTGGAGCCTTACGGTAGCTGGAAACACCATATATTTT. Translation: CAWSLTVAGNTIYF.

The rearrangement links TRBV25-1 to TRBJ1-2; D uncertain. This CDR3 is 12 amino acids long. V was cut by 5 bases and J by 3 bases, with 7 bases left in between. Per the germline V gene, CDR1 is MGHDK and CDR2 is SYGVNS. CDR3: CASSRGDYGYTF. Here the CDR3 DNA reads TGTGCCAGCAGTAGAGGCGACTATGGCTACACCTTC.

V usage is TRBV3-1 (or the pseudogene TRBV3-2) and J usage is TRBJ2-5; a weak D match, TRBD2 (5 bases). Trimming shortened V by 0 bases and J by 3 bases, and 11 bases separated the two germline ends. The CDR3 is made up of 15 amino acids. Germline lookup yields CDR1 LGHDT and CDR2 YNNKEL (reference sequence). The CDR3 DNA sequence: TGTGCCAGCAGCCAAGACCCGGGGAACAAAGAGACCCAGTACTTC. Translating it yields CASSQDPGNKETQYF.

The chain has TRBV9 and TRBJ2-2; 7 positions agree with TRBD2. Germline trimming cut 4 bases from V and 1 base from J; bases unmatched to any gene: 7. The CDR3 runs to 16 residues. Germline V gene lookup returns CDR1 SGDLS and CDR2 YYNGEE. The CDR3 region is CASSPVGGGNTGELFF. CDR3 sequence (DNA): TGTGCCAGCAGCCCAGTAGGCGGGGGGAACACCGGGGAGCTGTTTTTT.

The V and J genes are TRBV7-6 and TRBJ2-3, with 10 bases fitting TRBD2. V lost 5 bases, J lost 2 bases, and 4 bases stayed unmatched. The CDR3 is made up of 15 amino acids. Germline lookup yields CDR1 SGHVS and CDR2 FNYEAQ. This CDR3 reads CASSILAGDTDTQYF. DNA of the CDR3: TGTGCCAGCAGCATCCTAGCGGGAGACACAGATACGCAGTATTTT.

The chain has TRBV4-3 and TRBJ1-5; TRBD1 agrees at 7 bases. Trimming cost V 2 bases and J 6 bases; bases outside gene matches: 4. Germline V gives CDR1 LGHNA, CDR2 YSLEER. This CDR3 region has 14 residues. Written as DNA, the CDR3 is TGCGCCAGCAGCCAAAGCAACAGGGGTCAGCCCCAGCATTTT. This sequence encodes CASSQSNRGQPQHF.

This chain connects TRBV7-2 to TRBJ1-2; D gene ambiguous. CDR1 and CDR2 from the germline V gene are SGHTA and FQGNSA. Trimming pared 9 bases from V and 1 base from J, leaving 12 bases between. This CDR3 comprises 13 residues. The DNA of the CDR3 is TGTGCCAGTTCCCCGGCGGGTAACTATGGCTACACCTTC. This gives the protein CASSPAGNYGYTF.

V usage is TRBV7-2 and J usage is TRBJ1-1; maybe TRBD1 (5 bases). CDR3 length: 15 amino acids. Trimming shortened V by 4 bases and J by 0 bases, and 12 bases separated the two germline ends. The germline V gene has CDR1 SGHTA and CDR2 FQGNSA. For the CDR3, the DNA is TGTGCCAGCAGCTCCTCCGCGGGACTGAACACTGAAGCTTTCTTT. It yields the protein CASSSSAGLNTEAFF.

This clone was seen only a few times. This chain's CDR3 is CASSNRDRSLYGYTF. CDR3 nucleotides: TGTGCCAGCAGCAACCGGGACAGGAGTCTTTATGGCTACACCTTC. The chain recombines TRBV21-1 with TRBJ1-2; the D segment call TRBD1 is taken from the table without a DNA check. TRBV21-1 counts as a pseudogene. The CDR3 loop spans 15 amino acids.

CDR3 nucleotide sequence: TGCAGCATGAGAGGGCGGCAGGCAGATACGCAGTATTTT. It is translated as CSMRGRQADTQYF. This chain links TRBV29-1 with TRBJ2-3; the D gene is possibly TRBD2 (5 bases). Germline V gene lookup returns CDR1 SQVTM and CDR2 ANQGSEA. V lost 8 bases, J lost 4 bases, and 16 bases lay in between. CDR3 length: 13 amino acids.

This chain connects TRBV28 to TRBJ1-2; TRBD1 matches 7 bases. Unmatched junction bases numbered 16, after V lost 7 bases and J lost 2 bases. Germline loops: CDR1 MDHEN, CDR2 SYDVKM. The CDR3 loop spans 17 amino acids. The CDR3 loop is CASTSTGVGGGNYGYTF. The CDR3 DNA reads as TGTGCCAGCACCTCCACAGGGGTCGGTGGGGGGAACTATGGCTACACCTTC.

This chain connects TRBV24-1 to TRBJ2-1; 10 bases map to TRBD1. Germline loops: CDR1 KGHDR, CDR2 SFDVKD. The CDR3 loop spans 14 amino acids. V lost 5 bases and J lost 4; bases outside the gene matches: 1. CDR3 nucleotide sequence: TGTGCCACCAGTGTGGGACAGGGGTACAATGAGCAGTTCTTC. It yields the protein CATSVGQGYNEQFF.

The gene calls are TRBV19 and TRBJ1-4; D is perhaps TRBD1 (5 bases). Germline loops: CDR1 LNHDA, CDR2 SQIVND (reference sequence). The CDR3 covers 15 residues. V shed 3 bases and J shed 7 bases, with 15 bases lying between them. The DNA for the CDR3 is TGTGCCAGTAGTATGGGGACGCGGGGCGGTGAAAAACTGTTTTTT. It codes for CASSMGTRGGEKLFF.

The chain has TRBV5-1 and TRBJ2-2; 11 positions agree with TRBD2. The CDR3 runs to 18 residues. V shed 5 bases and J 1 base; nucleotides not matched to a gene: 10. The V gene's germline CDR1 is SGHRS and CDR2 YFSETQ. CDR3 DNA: TGCGCCAGCAGTACCCCCGGGACTAGCGGACGGAACACCGGGGAGCTGTTTTTT. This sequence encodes CASSTPGTSGRNTGELFF.

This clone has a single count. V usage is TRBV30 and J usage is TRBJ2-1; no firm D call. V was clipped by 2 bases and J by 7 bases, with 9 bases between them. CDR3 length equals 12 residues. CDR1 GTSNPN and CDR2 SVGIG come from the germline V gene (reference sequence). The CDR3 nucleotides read TGTGCCTGGAGTCGTTCGCGTAATGAGCAGTTCTTC. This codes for CAWSRSRNEQFF. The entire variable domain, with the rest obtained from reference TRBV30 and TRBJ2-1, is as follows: SQTIHQWPATLVQPVGSPLSLECTVEGTSNPNLYWYRQAAGRGLQLLFYSVGIGQISSEVPQNLSASRPQDRQFILSSKKLLLSDSGFYLCAWSRSRNEQFFGPGTRLTVL.

CDR3 DNA sequence: TGTGCCAGCAGCCTACGGAGTTTCCTTACCTACAATGAGCAGTTCTTC. It encodes CASSLRSFLTYNEQFF. This sequence joins TRBV28 and TRBJ2-1; D remains ambiguous. The CDR3 is made up of 16 amino acids. V lost 6 bases and J 2 bases, leaving 17 bases between the germline ends. In germline, CDR1 is MDHEN, CDR2 SYDVKM.

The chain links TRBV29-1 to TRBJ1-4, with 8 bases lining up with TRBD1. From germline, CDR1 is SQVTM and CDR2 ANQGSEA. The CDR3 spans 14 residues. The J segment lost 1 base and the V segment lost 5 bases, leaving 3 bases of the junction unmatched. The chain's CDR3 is CSVCDRGTNEKLFF. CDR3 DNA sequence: TGCAGCGTTTGCGACAGGGGAACTAATGAAAAACTGTTTTTT.

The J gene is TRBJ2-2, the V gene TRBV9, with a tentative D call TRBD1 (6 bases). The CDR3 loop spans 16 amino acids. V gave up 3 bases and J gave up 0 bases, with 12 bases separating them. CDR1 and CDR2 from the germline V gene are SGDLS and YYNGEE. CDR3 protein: CASSAATGSNTGELFF. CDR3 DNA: TGTGCCAGCAGCGCCGCGACAGGATCGAACACCGGGGAGCTGTTTTTT.

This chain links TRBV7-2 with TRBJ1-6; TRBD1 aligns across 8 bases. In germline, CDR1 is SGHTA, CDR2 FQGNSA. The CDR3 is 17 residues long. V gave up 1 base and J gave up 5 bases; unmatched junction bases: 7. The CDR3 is CASSLERTGLHNSPLHF. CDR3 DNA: TGTGCCAGCAGCTTAGAACGGACAGGGTTGCATAATTCACCCCTCCACTTT.

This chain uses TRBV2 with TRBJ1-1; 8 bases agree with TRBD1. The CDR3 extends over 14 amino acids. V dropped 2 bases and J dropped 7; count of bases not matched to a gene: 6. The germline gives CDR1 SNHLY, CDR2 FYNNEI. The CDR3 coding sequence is TGTGCCAGCAGTGAAAGACAGGGGACCGTTGAAGCTTTCTTT. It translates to CASSERQGTVEAFF.

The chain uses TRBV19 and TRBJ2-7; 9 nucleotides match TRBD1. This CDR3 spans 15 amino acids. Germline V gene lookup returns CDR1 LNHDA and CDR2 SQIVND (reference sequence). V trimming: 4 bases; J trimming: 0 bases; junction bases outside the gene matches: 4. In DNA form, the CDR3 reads TGTGCCAGTAGTACCACGGGACAGGGCTCCTACGAGCAGTACTTC. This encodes CASSTTGQGSYEQYF.

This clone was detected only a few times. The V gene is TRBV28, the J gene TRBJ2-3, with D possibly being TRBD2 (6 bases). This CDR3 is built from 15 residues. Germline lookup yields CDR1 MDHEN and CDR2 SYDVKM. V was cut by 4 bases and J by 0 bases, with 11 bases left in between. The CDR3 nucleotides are TGTGCCAGCAGTTACTCAGGGACTAGCACAGATACGCAGTATTTT. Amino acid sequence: CASSYSGTSTDTQYF.

The CDR3 reads CASSHVYSGTGGVGTNEKLFF. The CDR3 DNA follows: TGCGCCAGCAGCCACGTATACTCCGGGACAGGGGGTGTCGGAACTAATGAAAAACTGTTTTTT. The chain links TRBV4-1 to TRBJ1-4; 11 bases align to TRBD1. Germline V lookup: CDR1 MGHRA, CDR2 YSYEKL. This CDR3 is built from 21 residues. V lost 3 bases and J lost 1; bases outside the gene matches: 16.

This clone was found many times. The CDR3 loop is CASTSHRILSGNTIYF. The CDR3 nucleotides are TGTGCTAGCACCTCACACAGGATTTTATCTGGAAACACCATATATTTT. V is TRBV19 and J is TRBJ1-3; maybe TRBD1 (5 bases). The germline gives CDR1 LNHDA, CDR2 SQIVND (reference sequence). The CDR3 is 16 residues long.

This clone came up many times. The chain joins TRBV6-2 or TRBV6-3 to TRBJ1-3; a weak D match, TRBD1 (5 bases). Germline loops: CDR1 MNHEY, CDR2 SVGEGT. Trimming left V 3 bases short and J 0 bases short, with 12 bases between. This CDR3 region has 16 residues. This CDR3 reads CASSYPETASGNTIYF. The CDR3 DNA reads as TGTGCCAGCAGTTATCCCGAGACAGCCTCTGGAAACACCATATATTTT.

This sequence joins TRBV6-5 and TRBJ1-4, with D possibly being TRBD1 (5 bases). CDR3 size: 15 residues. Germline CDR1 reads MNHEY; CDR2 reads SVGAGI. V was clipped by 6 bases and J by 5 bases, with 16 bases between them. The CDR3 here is CASSTFRDLNEKLFF. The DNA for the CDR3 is TGTGCCAGCAGCACATTCCGGGACTTAAATGAAAAACTGTTTTTT.

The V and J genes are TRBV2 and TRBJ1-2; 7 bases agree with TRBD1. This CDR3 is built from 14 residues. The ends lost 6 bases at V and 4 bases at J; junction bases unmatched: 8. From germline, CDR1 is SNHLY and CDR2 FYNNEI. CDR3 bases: TGTGCCAGCAGCGTAAAGGGGGCCGGCTATGGCTACACCTTC. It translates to CASSVKGAGYGYTF.

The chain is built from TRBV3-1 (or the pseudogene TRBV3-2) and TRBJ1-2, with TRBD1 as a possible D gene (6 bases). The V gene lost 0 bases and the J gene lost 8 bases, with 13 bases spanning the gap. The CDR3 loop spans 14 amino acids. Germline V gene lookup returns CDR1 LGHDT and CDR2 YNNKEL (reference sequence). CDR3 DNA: TGTGCCAGCAGCCAAGATCCAGGGGCTGGGGGCTACACCTTC. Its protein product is CASSQDPGAGGYTF.